A single sample gave rise to the 17 T cell receptor beta chains below, sequenced in a study of cytomegalovirus exposure and HLA in healthy donors (dated by TCRdb to about 2017). Library preparation employed the immunoSEQ multiplex PCR assay. Held by TCRdb, this immuneACCESS table contains in-frame sequences only and omits some clones. Under half of the omission traces to an unresolved V gene where checked; the cause of the rest is unknown. Counted in this sample were under 75,000 clones; about 95% of them appeared once. The ten most abundant clones make up around 7% of the sample. Source material: PBMCs. All receptors derive from a woman under 30 in good health and CMV-seropositive.

The chain links TRBV28 to TRBJ2-7; 7 bases agree with TRBD2. This CDR3 region has 14 residues. V lost 4 bases to trimming and J lost 8 bases; unmatched junction nucleotides: 11. Germline V gene lookup returns CDR1 MDHEN and CDR2 SYDVKM. In nucleotides, the CDR3 is TGTGCCAGCAGTTCTACTGAGCGGGGTTTTAAGCAGTACTTC. This sequence encodes CASSSTERGFKQYF.

The rearrangement links TRBV10-3 to TRBJ1-1; tentatively, D is TRBD1 (6 bases). Deletions cut 5 bases from V and 4 bases from J, with 11 bases between. The CDR3 length is 13 residues. CDR1 and CDR2 (germline): ENHRY, SYGVKD. In nucleotides, the CDR3 is TGTGCCATCAGTAGGGACACCCCCACTGAAGCTTTCTTT. Its protein is CAISRDTPTEAFF.

About this clone: An end of the junction does not agree with germline; a read error may underlie this. The gene calls are TRBV7-7 and TRBJ2-1, with D possibly matching TRBD2 (5 bases). CDR1 is SSHAT, CDR2 FNYEAQ, per germline (reference sequence). This CDR3 is built from 17 residues. The CDR3 region has the DNA TGTGCTAGCAGCTCTACCCAGGACTTTAGCTCCTACAATGAGCAGTTCTTC. The encoded protein is CASSSTQDFSSYNEQFF.

This clone has a single count. This chain connects TRBV6-5 to TRBJ2-3; TRBD2 aligns across 11 bases. The CDR3 contains 14 residues. V dropped 7 bases and J dropped 5; count of bases not matched to a gene: 5. Germline V gene sequence: CDR1 MNHEY, CDR2 SVGAGI. The CDR3 coding sequence is TGTGCCAGCACCAAACTAGCGGGAGTAGATACGCAGTATTTT. Protein: CASTKLAGVDTQYF.

The V gene is TRBV7-6, the J gene TRBJ2-7, with 10 bases fitting TRBD1. The CDR3 spans 18 residues. Germline V gene data show CDR1 as SGHVS and CDR2 as FNYEAQ. With V trimmed by 5 bases and J by 7 bases, 20 bases remained unmatched. CDR3 nucleotide sequence: TGTGCCAGCAGCAGAATGAGTGTCGGACAGGGGGTGGCTATAGAGCAGTACTTC. Its translation is CASSRMSVGQGVAIEQYF.

The rearrangement links TRBV5-4 to TRBJ2-4, with TRBD1 identical over 7 bases. Germline loops: CDR1 SGHNT, CDR2 YYREEE (reference sequence). Trimming at V came to 2 bases and at J to 1 base, leaving 3 bases not matched to a gene. The CDR3 runs 15 residues. CDR3 nucleotide sequence: TGTGCCAGCAGCTTATTACAGGGGGCCAAAAACATTCAGTACTTC. Encoded protein: CASSLLQGAKNIQYF. The full variable domain, in which reference TRBV5-4 and TRBJ2-4 provide the parts outside the CDR3, is ETGVTQSPTHLIKTRGQQVTLRCSSQSGHNTVSWYQQALGQGPQFIFQYYREEENGRGNFPPRFSGLQFPNYSSELNVNALELDDSALYLCASSLLQGAKNIQYFGAGTRLSVL.

This clone occurred once. This chain links TRBV5-8 with TRBJ2-1; D might be TRBD2 (5 bases). The germline CDR1 and CDR2 sequences are SGHTS and YDEGEE. This CDR3 comprises 12 residues. Trimming stripped 5 bases from V and 7 bases from J, with 10 bases between. CDR3: CASSWTHNEQFF. The CDR3 DNA follows: TGTGCCAGCAGTTGGACTCATAATGAGCAGTTCTTC.

The chain combines TRBV7-2 with TRBJ2-7; TRBD2 agrees at 10 bases. The J segment lost 6 bases and the V segment lost 5 bases, leaving 10 bases of the junction unmatched. In germline, CDR1 is SGHTA, CDR2 FQGNSA. This CDR3 comprises 15 residues. The CDR3 sequence is CASSKSGGAPFEQYF. The CDR3 DNA reads TGTGCCAGCAGCAAAAGCGGGGGGGCTCCCTTCGAGCAGTACTTC.

The V gene is TRBV29-1, the J gene TRBJ1-2, with D hard to call. CDR1 and CDR2 from the germline V gene are SQVTM and ANQGSEA. V dropped 3 bases and J dropped 5 bases, with 16 bases sitting between them. The CDR3 consists of 14 residues. This CDR3 reads CSVDARFGEYGYTF. The CDR3 DNA is TGCAGCGTTGATGCGAGGTTTGGGGAGTATGGCTACACCTTC. Supplemented by reference TRBV29-1 and TRBJ1-2, the full variable domain reads SAVISQKPSRDICQRGTSLTIQCQVDSQVTMMFWYRQQPGQSLTLIATANQGSEATYESGFVIDKFPISRPNLTFSTLTVSNMSPEDSSIYLCSVDARFGEYGYTFGSGTRLTVV.

This rearrangement joins TRBV30 to TRBJ2-3, with D maybe TRBD1 (5 bases). V lost 1 base to trimming and J lost 3 bases, with 20 bases between them. The CDR3 spans 17 residues. Germline CDR1 reads GTSNPN; CDR2 reads SVGIG (reference sequence). The CDR3 region has the DNA TGTGCCTGGAGTGCCTTCCAGGGTTGGATTAGGACAGATACGCAGTATTTT. This translates into CAWSAFQGWIRTDTQYF. Full variable domain (remainder filled in from reference TRBV30 and TRBJ2-3): SQTIHQWPATLVQPVGSPLSLECTVEGTSNPNLYWYRQAAGRGLQLLFYSVGIGQISSEVPQNLSASRPQDRQFILSSKKLLLSDSGFYLCAWSAFQGWIRTDTQYFGPGTRLTVL.

J is TRBJ2-7 and V is TRBV29-1; 7 bases line up with TRBD1. Germline-derived CDR1 and CDR2 are SQVTM and ANQGSEA. J was trimmed by 3 bases and V by 7 bases; bases with no gene match: 9. The CDR3 covers 13 residues. Written as DNA, the CDR3 is TGCAGCGCTTTAAGACAGGGAAACTACGAGCAGTACTTC. Translated: CSALRQGNYEQYF.

The chain has TRBV30 and TRBJ2-7; 9 bases are a match to TRBD2. The CDR3 runs to 13 residues. V lost 4 bases, J lost 3 bases, and 4 bases stayed unmatched. CDR1 GTSNPN and CDR2 SVGIG come from the germline V gene (reference sequence). The DNA of the CDR3 is TGTGCCTGGAATAGCGGGAGCTACTACGAGCAGTACTTC. Translating gives CAWNSGSYYEQYF.

The chain employs TRBV6-5 and TRBJ2-2; perhaps TRBD1 as D (5 bases). With 2 bases removed from V and 2 bases from J, the gap between germline ends came to 6 bases. This CDR3 has 14 residues. The germline gives CDR1 MNHEY, CDR2 SVGAGI. CDR3 sequence: CASSYDRNTGELFF. CDR3 nucleotides: TGTGCCAGCAGTTACGACAGAAACACCGGGGAGCTGTTTTTT.

The chain carries TRBV7-9 and TRBJ1-2; D not resolved. Per germline, CDR1 SEHNR and CDR2 FQNEAQ (reference sequence). This CDR3 region has 14 residues. The ends were cut back, 2 bases at V and 4 bases at J, with 11 bases in the middle. CDR3 coding DNA: TGTGCCAGCAGCTTATCAACAGAAAGCTATGGCTACACCTTC. It translates to CASSLSTESYGYTF.

The CDR3 DNA is TGTGCCAGCAGCCCTGACAGTCACTTCTCCTACGAGCAGTACTTC. This codes for CASSPDSHFSYEQYF. J is TRBJ2-7 and V is TRBV7-2; D perhaps matches TRBD1 (5 bases). V lost 5 bases to trimming and J lost 0 bases, with 14 bases between them. The V gene's germline CDR1 is SGHTA and CDR2 FQGNSA. This CDR3 comprises 15 residues.

The chain has TRBV27 and TRBJ2-3; 7 bases map to TRBD1. Germline V gives CDR1 MNHEY, CDR2 SMNVEV (reference sequence). With V trimmed by 6 bases and J by 2 bases, 8 bases remained unmatched. The CDR3 has 15 amino acids. CDR3 sequence reads: CASSHRGADTDTQYF. CDR3 coding DNA: TGTGCCAGCAGCCACAGGGGAGCAGACACAGATACGCAGTATTTT.

This clone has only one observation. J is TRBJ2-1 and V is TRBV6-1; 7 bases fit TRBD2. Germline V CDR1 and CDR2: MNHNS, SASEGT. After removal of 4 bases from V and 6 bases from J, the junction contained 0 bases not matched to a gene. This CDR3 is 12 amino acids long. The CDR3 nucleotides are TGTGCCAGCAGTGGCGGGAGCAATGAGCAGTTCTTC. It is translated as CASSGGSNEQFF.